This T cell receptor beta chain was observed in a study of blood T cell repertoires in COVID-19. This CDR3 is built from 13 residues. CDR1 is MNHEY and CDR2 is SMNVEV in the germline V gene (reference sequence). V was pared by 6 bases and J by 4 bases, with 12 bases between. In assigning cohorts, the study relied on participant-reported clinical history. Profiled with immunoSEQ multiplex PCR; TCRdb holds only in-frame clones, not every one. The sample records 200,000 to 250,000 clones, roughly 85% being singletons. J is TRBJ2-5 and V is TRBV27; a possible D gene is TRBD1 (5 bases). The sample consisted of PBMCs or T cells enriched from blood (not recorded which). This sequence was found in a man in his thirties or forties who had recovered from COVID-19. In DNA form, the CDR3 reads TGTGCCAGCAGGCAGGGCAATCGAGAGACCCAGTACTTC. Protein product: CASRQGNRETQYF.